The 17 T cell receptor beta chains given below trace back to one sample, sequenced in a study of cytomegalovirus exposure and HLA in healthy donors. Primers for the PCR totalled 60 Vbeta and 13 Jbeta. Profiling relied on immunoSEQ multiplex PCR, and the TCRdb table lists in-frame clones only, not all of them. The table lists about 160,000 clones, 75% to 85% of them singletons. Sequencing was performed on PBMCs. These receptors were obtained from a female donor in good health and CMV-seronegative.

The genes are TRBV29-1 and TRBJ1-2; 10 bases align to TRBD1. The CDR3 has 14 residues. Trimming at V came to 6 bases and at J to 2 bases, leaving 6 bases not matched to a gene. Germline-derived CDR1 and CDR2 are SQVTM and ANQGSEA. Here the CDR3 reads CSVQDRGVNYGYTF. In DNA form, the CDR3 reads TGCAGCGTACAGGACAGGGGGGTAAACTATGGCTACACCTTC. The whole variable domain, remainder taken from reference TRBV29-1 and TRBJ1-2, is SAVISQKPSRDICQRGTSLTIQCQVDSQVTMMFWYRQQPGQSLTLIATANQGSEATYESGFVIDKFPISRPNLTFSTLTVSNMSPEDSSIYLCSVQDRGVNYGYTFGSGTRLTVV.

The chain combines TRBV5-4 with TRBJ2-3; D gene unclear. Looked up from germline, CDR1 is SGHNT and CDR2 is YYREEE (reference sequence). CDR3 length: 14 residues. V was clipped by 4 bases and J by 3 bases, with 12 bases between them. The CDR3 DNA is TGTGCCAGCAGCCCAGGTCTATTTACAGATACGCAGTATTTT. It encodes CASSPGLFTDTQYF.

The CDR3 loop is CASSLSPGYGYTF. The CDR3 DNA reads TGTGCCAGCAGTTTGAGTCCTGGCTATGGCTACACCTTC. The chain is built from TRBV6-6 and TRBJ1-2, with no clear D. Per germline, CDR1 MNHNY and CDR2 SVGAGI (reference sequence). V was pared by 4 bases and J by 4 bases, with 10 bases between. The CDR3 contains 13 residues.

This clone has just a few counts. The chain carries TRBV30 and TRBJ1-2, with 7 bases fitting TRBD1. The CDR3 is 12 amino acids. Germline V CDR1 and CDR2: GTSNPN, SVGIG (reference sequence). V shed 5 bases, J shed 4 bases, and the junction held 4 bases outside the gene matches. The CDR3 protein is CAWLTGRYGYTF. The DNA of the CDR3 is TGTGCCTGGTTGACAGGGCGCTATGGCTACACCTTC.

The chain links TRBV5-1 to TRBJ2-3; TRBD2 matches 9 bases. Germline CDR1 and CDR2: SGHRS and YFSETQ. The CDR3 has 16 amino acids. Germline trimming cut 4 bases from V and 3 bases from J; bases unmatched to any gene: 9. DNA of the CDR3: TGCGCCAGCAGCCCGCAACCTAGCGGGGAAACAGATACGCAGTATTTT. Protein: CASSPQPSGETDTQYF.

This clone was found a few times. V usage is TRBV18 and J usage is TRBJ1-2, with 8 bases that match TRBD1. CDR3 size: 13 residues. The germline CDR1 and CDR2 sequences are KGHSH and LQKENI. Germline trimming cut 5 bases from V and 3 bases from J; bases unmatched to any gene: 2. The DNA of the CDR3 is TGTGCCAGCTCAGACAGGGGTGACTATGGCTACACCTTC. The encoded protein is CASSDRGDYGYTF.

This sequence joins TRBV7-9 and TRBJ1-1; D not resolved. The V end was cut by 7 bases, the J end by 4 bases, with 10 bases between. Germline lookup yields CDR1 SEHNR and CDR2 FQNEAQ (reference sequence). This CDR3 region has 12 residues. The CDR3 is CASTSGSTEAFF. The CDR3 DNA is TGTGCCAGCACTTCCGGGAGCACTGAAGCTTTCTTT.

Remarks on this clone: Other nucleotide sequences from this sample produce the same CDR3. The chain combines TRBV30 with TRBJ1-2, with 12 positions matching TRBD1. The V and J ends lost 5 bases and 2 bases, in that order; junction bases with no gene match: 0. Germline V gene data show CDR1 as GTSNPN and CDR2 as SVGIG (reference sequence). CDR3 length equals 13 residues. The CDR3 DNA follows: TGTGCCTGGGGGACAGGGGGCAACTATGGCTACACCTTC. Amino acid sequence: CAWGTGGNYGYTF.

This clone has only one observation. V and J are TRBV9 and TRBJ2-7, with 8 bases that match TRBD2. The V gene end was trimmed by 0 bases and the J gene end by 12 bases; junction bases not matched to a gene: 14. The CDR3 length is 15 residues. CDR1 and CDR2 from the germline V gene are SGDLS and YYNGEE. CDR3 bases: TGTGCCAGCAGCGTAGCTTTCCGGGGGGGCAACCAGGCGTACTTC. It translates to CASSVAFRGGNQAYF.

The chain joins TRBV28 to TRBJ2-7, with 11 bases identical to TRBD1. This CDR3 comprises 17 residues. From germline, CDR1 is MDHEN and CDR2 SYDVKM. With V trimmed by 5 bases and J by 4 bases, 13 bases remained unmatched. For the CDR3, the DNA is TGTGCCAGCAGTCTCGGACAGGGGGCTACTCAGGGTTACGAGCAGTACTTC. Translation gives CASSLGQGATQGYEQYF.

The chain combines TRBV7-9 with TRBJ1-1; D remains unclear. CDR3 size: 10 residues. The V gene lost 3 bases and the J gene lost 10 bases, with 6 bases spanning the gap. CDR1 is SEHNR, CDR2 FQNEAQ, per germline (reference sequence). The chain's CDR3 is CASSFLSAFF. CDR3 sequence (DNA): TGTGCCAGCAGCTTTCTTTCAGCTTTCTTT.

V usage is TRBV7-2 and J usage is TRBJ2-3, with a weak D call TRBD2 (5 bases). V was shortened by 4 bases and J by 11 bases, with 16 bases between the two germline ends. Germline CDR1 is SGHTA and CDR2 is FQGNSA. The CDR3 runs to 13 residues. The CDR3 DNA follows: TGTGCCAGCAGCTCGACTTACGGGATACGGCAGTATTTT. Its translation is CASSSTYGIRQYF.

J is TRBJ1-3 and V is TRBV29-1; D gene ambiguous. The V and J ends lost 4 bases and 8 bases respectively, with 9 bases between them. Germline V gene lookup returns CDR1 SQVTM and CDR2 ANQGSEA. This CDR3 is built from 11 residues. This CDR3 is CSVARADTIYF. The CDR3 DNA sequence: TGCAGCGTTGCGAGGGCTGACACCATATATTTT.

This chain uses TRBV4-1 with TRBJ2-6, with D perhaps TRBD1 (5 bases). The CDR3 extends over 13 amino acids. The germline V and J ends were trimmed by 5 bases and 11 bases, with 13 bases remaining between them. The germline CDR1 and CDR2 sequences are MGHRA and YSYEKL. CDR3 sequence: CASSGYRSDVLTF. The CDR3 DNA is TGCGCCAGCAGCGGCTACAGGTCGGACGTCCTGACTTTC.

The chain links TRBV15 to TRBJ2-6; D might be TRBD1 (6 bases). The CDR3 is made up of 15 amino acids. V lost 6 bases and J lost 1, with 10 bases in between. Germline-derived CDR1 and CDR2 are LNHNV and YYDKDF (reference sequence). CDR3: CATSPGQSGANVLTF. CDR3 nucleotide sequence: TGTGCCACCAGTCCCGGACAGTCTGGGGCCAACGTCCTGACTTTC. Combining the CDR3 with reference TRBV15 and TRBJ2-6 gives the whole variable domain DAMVIQNPRYQVTQFGKPVTLSCSQTLNHNVMYWYQQKSSQAPKLLFHYYDKDFNNEADTPDNFQSRRPNTSFCFLDIRSPGLGDTAMYLCATSPGQSGANVLTFGAGSRLTVL.

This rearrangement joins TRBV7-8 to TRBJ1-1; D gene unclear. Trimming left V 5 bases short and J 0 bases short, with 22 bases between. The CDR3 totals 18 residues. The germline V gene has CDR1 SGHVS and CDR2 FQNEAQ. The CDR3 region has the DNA TGTGCCAGCAGCCCACGATGGGGAGACCTCTTACTGAACACTGAAGCTTTCTTT. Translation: CASSPRWGDLLLNTEAFF.

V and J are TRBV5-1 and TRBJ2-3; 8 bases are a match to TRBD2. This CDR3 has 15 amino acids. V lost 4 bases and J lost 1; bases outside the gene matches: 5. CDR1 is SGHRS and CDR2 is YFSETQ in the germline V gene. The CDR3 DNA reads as TGCGCCAGCAGCACTGGGGGACTAGGCACAGATACGCAGTATTTT. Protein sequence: CASSTGGLGTDTQYF.